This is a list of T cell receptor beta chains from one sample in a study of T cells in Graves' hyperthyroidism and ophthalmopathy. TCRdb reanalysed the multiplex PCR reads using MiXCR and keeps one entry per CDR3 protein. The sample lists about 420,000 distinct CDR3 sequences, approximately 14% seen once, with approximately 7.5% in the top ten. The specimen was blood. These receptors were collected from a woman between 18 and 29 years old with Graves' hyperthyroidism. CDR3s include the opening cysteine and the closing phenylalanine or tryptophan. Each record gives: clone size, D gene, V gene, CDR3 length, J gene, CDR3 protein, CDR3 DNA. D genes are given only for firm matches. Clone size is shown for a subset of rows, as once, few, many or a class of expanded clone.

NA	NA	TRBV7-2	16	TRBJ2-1	CASSPPGVAEYNEQFF	TGTGCCAGCAGCCCCCCCGGGGTAGCGGAGTACAATGAGCAGTTCTTC
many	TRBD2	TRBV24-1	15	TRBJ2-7	CATSAVGTSGHEQYF	TGTGCCACCAGTGCCGTCGGGACTAGCGGTCACGAGCAGTACTTC
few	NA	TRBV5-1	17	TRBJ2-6	CASSLRGHLSGANVLTF	TGCGCCAGCAGCTTGAGGGGACACCTCTCTGGGGCCAACGTCCTGACTTTC
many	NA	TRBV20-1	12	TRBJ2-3	CSAGTAPDTQYF	TGCAGTGCAGGGACCGCCCCAGATACGCAGTATTTT
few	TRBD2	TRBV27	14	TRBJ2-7	CASSLGREVYEQYF	TGTGCCAGCAGTTTAGGGCGGGAGGTTTACGAGCAGTACTTC
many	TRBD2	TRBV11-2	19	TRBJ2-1	CASSSTPGLTSGRGGEQFF	TGTGCCAGCAGCTCTACCCCCGGCTTGACTAGCGGGAGAGGCGGTGAGCAGTTCTTC
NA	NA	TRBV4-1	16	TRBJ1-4	CASSQERDREGRKLFF	TGCGCCAGCAGCCAAGAAAGGGATAGGGAGGGACGAAAACTGTTTTTT
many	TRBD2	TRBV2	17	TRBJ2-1	CASSRLGGTSGRNEQFF	TGTGCCAGCAGTCGGTTAGGAGGAACTAGCGGGAGGAATGAGCAGTTCTTC
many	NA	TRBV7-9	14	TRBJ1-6	CASSLEGPNSPLHF	TGTGCCAGCAGCTTAGAAGGGCCTAATTCACCCCTCCACTTT
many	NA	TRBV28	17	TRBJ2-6	CASSFAGSDSGANVLTF	TGTGCCAGCAGTTTCGCAGGGTCCGACTCTGGGGCCAACGTCCTGACTTTC
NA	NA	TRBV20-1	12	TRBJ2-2	CSASGNPGELFF	TGCAGTGCTAGTGGTAACCCCGGGGAGCTGTTTTTT
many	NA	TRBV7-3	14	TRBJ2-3	CASSFGDSTDTQYF	TGTGCCAGCAGCTTCGGGGACAGCACAGATACGCAGTATTTT
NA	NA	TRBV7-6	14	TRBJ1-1	CASSLGHKNTEAFF	TGTGCCAGCAGCTTGGGACATAAGAACACTGAAGCTTTCTTT
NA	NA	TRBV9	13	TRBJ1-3	CASSDGTGNTIYF	TGTGCCAGCAGCGACGGGACTGGAAACACCATATATTTT
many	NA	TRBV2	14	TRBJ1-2	CASRKETKSYGYTF	TGTGCCAGCCGAAAGGAGACTAAGAGCTATGGCTACACCTTC
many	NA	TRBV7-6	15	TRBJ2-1	CASSPTGGSYNEQFF	TGTGCCAGCAGCCCTACAGGTGGCTCCTACAATGAGCAGTTCTTC
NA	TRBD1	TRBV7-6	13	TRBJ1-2	CASSLRTGGGYTF	TGTGCCAGCAGTTTACGGACAGGGGGTGGCTACACCTTC
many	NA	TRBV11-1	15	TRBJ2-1	CASSLEGTAYNEQFF	TGTGCCAGCAGCTTAGAAGGGACGGCTTACAATGAGCAGTTCTTC
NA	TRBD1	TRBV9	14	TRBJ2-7	CASSVSGTAYEQYF	TGTGCCAGCAGCGTATCCGGGACAGCCTACGAGCAGTACTTC
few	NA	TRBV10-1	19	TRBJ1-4	CASSESTLQNPTTNEKLFF	TGCGCCAGCAGTGAGTCGACTCTACAGAACCCCACAACTAATGAAAAACTGTTTTTT
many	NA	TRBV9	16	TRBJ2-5	CASSQVGATEGETQYF	TGTGCCAGCAGCCAGGTTGGCGCTACAGAGGGAGAGACCCAGTACTTC
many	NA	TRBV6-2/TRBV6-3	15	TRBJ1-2	CASSEAQGFGYGYTF	TGTGCCAGCAGTGAGGCACAGGGATTTGGCTATGGCTACACCTTC
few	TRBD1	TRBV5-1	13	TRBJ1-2	CASSLVQGDGYTF	TGCGCCAGCAGCTTAGTACAGGGGGATGGCTACACCTTC
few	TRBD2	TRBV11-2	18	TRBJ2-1	CASSAGGSTSGSDNEQFF	TGTGCCAGCAGTGCCGGGGGGTCGACTAGCGGGAGCGACAATGAGCAGTTCTTC
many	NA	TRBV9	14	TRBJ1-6	CASTTGLLRTPLHF	TGTGCCAGCACCACGGGACTCCTCAGGACACCCCTCCACTTT
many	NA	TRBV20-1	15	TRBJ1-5	CSASGGGKGNQPQHF	TGCAGTGCTTCGGGGGGGGGAAAGGGCAATCAGCCCCAGCATTTT
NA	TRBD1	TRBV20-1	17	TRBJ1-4	CSARAGTGGPTNEKLFF	TGCAGTGCTAGAGCCGGGACAGGGGGTCCGACTAATGAAAAACTGTTTTTT
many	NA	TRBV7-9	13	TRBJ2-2	CASSRGAEGELFF	TGTGCCAGCAGCCGCGGAGCGGAGGGGGAGCTGTTTTTT
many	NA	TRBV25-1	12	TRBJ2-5	CASSDPSETQYF	TGTGCCAGCAGTGACCCCTCGGAGACCCAGTACTTC
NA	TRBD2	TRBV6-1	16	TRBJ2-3	CASSEGIAGGTDTQYF	TGTGCCAGCAGTGAAGGGATAGCGGGGGGCACAGATACGCAGTATTTT
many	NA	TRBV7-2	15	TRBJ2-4	CASSLPTGAKNIQYF	TGTGCCAGCAGCTTACCAACAGGGGCCAAAAACATTCAGTACTTC
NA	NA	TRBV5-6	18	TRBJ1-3	CASSLRWGPGISGNTIYF	TGTGCCAGCAGCTTGAGATGGGGCCCCGGGATCTCTGGAAACACCATATATTTT
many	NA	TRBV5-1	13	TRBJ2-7	CASREGSSYEQYF	TGCGCCAGCAGGGAAGGTAGCTCCTACGAGCAGTACTTC
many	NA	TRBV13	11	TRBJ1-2	CASSFGGLYTF	TGTGCCAGCAGCTTCGGGGGGCTCTACACCTTC
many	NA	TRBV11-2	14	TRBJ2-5	CASSSAGGQETQYF	TGTGCCAGCAGCTCAGCCGGGGGCCAAGAGACCCAGTACTTC
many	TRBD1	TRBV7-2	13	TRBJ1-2	CASSIGTAHGYTF	TGTGCCAGCAGCATCGGGACAGCTCATGGCTACACCTTC
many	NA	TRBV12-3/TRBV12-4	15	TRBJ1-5	CASTLGEGGHQPQHF	TGTGCCAGCACCCTGGGGGAGGGGGGTCATCAGCCCCAGCATTTT
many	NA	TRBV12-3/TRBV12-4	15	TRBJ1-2	CASTLEERSNYGYTF	TGTGCCAGCACCCTCGAGGAACGGTCGAACTATGGCTACACCTTC
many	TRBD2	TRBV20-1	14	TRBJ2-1	CSAEAGGTYNEQFF	TGCAGTGCAGAAGCGGGGGGCACCTACAATGAGCAGTTCTTC
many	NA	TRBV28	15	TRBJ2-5	CASSLSRRPGGTQYF	TGTGCCAGCAGTTTATCCCGGCGGCCAGGCGGGACCCAGTACTTC
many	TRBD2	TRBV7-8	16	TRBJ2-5	CASSLGLAGEKETQYF	TGTGCCAGCAGCTTAGGGCTAGCGGGAGAAAAGGAGACCCAGTACTTC
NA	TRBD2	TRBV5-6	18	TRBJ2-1	CASSWGLAGSNSYNEQFF	TGTGCCAGCAGCTGGGGACTAGCGGGATCGAACTCCTACAATGAGCAGTTCTTC
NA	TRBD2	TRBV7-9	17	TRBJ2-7	CASSPRTGGVSSYEHYF	TGTGCCAGCAGCCCGAGGACGGGGGGGGTGAGCTCCTACGAGCATTACTTC
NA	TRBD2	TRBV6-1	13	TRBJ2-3	CANQRGSTDTQYF	TGTGCCAACCAGCGGGGTAGCACAGATACGCAGTATTTT
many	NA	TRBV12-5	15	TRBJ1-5	CASGLGDTRNQPQHF	TGTGCTAGTGGTTTGGGGGACACCAGAAATCAGCCCCAGCATTTT
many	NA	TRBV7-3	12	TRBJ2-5	CASSHPGETQYF	TGTGCCAGCAGCCACCCGGGGGAGACCCAGTACTTC